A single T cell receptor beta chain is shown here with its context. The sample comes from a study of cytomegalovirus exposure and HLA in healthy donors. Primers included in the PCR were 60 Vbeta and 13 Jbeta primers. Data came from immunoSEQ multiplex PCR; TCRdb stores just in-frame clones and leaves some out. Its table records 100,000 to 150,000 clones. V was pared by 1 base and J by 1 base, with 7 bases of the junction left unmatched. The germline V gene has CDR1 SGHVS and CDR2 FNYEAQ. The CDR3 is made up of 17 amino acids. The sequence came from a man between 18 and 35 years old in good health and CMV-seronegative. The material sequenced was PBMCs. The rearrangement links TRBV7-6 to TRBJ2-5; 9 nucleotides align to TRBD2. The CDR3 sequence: CASSLGPLAGIQETQYF. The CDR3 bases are TGTGCCAGCAGCTTAGGACCCCTAGCGGGAATCCAAGAGACCCAGTACTTC.